The clone carrying this TCR beta chain was recorded at least ten times. The data originate from a study of T cells after yellow fever vaccination. Via MiXCR, TCRdb re-called the 5' RACE reads, giving one row per CDR3 protein. The table has about 300,000 distinct CDR3 sequences, around 6.8% seen once; the top ten hold 18%. The CDR3 length is 15 residues. Germline V gene lookup returns CDR1 KGHSH and CDR2 LQKENI. The V end lost 3 bases, the J end lost 3 bases, and 14 bases lay between the germline ends. The sequenced sample was PBMCs, obtained about 49 days after the first yellow fever vaccination. The gene calls are TRBV18 and TRBJ1-2; weak D call: TRBD1 (5 bases). This receptor was identified in a man younger than 35 who received the YFV17D yellow fever vaccine. CDR3 residues: CASSPSLEGYYGYTF. The CDR3 nucleotides read TGTGCCAGCTCACCGTCACTCGAGGGGTACTATGGCTACACCTTC.